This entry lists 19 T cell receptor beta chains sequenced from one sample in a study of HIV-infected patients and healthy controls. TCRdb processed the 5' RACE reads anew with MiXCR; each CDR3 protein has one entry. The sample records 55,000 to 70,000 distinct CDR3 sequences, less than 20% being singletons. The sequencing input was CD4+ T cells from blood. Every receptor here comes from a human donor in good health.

The CDR3 is CASKLGVATNEKLFF. Written as DNA, the CDR3 is TGTGCCAGCAAACTAGGGGTCGCAACTAATGAAAAACTGTTTTTT. J is TRBJ1-4 and V is TRBV12-3 or TRBV12-4, with a possible D match to TRBD1 (5 bases). The CDR3 runs 15 residues. With 7 bases removed from V and 0 bases from J, the gap between germline ends came to 12 bases.

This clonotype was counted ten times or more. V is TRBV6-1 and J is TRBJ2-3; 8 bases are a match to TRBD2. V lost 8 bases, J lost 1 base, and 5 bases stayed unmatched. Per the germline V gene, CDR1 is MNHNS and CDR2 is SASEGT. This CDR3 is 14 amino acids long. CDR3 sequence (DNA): TGTGCCAGCCAAACGACTAGCGGCACAGATACGCAGTATTTT. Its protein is CASQTTSGTDTQYF.

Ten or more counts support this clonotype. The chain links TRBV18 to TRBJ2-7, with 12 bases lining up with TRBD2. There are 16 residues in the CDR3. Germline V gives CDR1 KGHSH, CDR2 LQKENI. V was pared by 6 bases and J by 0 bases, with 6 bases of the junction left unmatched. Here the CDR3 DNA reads TGTGCCAGCTCTCCCTGGACTAGCGGGGCCTCCTACGAGCAGTACTTC. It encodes CASSPWTSGASYEQYF. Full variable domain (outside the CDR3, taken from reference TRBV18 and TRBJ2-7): NAGVMQNPRHLVRRRGQEARLRCSPMKGHSHVYWYRQLPEEGLKFMVYLQKENIIDESGMPKERFSAEFPKEGPSILRIQQVVRGDSAAYFCASSPWTSGASYEQYFGPGTRLTVT.

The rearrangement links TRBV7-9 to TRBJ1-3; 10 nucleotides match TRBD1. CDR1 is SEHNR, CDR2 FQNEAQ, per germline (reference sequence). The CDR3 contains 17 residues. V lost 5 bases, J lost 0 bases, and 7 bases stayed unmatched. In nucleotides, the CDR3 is TGTGCCAGCAGCCTATCGACAGGGGGCAACTCTGGAAACACCATATATTTT. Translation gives CASSLSTGGNSGNTIYF. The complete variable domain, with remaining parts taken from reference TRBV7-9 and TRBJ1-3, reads DTGVSQNPRHKITKRGQNVTFRCDPISEHNRLYWYRQTLGQGPEFLTYFQNEAQLEKSRLLSDRFSAERPKGSFSTLEIQRTEQGDSAMYLCASSLSTGGNSGNTIYFGEGSWLTVV.

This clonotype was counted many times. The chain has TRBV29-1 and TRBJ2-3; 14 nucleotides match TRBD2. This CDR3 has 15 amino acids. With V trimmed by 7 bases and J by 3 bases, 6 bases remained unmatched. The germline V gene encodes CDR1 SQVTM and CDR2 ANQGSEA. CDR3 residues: CSGGLAGVGTDTQYF. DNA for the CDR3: TGCAGCGGGGGACTAGCGGGAGTCGGGACAGATACGCAGTATTTT.

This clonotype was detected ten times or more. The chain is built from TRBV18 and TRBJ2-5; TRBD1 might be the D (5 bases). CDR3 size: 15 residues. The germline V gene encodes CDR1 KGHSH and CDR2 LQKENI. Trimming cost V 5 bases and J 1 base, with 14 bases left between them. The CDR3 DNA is TGTGCCAGCTCATCTCCGACAGCGACCCAAGAGACCCAGTACTTC. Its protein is CASSSPTATQETQYF.

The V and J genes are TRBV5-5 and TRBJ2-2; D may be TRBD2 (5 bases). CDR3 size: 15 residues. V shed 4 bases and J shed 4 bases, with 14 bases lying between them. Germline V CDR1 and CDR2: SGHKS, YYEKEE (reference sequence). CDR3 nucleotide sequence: TGTGCCAGCAGCCCGACCGGGATTTTCACCGGGGAGCTGTTTTTT. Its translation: CASSPTGIFTGELFF.

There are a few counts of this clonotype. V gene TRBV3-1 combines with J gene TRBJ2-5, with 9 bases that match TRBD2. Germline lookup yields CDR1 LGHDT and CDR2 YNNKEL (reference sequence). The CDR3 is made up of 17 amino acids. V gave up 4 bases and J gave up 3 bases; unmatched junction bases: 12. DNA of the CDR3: TGTGCCAGCAGCCCGGGGGGCCAGCGGGGGGATGAAGAGACCCAGTACTTC. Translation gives CASSPGGQRGDEETQYF.

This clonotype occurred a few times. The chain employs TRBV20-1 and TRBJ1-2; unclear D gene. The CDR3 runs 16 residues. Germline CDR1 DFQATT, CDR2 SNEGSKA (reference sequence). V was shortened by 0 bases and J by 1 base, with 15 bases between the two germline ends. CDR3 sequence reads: CSARDPPGQVNYGYTF. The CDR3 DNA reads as TGCAGTGCTAGAGACCCCCCCGGTCAGGTTAACTATGGCTACACCTTC.

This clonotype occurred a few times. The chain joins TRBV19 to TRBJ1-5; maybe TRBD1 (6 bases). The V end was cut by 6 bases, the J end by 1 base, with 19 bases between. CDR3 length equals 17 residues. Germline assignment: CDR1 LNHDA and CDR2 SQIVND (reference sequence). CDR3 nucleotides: TGTGCCAGTAGCCCTCAGGGGTTCCCGCGGAGCAATCAGCCCCAGCATTTT. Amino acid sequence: CASSPQGFPRSNQPQHF. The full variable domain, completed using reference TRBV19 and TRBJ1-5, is DGGITQSPKYLFRKEGQNVTLSCEQNLNHDAMYWYRQDPGQGLRLIYYSQIVNDFQKGDIAEGYSVSREKKESFPLTVTSAQKNPTAFYLCASSPQGFPRSNQPQHFGDGTRLSIL.

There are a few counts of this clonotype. The CDR3 sequence: CSASGASGSTLETQYF. The CDR3 coding sequence is TGCAGTGCTAGTGGGGCTAGCGGGAGTACTCTGGAGACCCAGTACTTC. The chain uses TRBV20-1 and TRBJ2-5; 10 nucleotides line up with TRBD2. V was pared by 3 bases and J by 5 bases, with 12 bases of the junction left unmatched. The CDR3 covers 16 residues. In germline, CDR1 is DFQATT, CDR2 SNEGSKA (reference sequence).

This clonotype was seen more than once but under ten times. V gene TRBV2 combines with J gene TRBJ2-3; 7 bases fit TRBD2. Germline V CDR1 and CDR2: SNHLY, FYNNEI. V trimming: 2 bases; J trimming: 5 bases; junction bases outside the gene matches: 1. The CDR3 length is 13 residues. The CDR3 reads CASSEPSGDTQYF. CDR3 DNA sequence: TGTGCCAGCAGTGAACCTAGCGGAGATACGCAGTATTTT.

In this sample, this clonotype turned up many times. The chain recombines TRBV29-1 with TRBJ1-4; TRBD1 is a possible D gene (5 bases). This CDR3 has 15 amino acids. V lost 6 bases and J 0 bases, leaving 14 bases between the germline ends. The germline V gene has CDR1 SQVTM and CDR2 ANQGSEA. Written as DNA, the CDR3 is TGCAGCGTCACCCGGGGGAGTTCAACTAATGAAAAACTGTTTTTT. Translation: CSVTRGSSTNEKLFF.

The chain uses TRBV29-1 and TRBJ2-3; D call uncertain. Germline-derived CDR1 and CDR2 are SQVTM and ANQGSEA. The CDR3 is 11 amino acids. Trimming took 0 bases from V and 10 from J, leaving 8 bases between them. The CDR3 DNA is TGCAGCGTTGAAGATCGATACGCGCAGTATTTT. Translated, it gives CSVEDRYAQYF.

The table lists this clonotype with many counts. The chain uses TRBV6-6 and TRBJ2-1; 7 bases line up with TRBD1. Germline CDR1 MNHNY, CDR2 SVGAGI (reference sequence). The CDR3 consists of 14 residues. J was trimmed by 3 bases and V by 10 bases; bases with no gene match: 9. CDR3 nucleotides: TGTGCCATAGGGGGACAGAACAACTACAATGAGCAGTTCTTC. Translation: CAIGGQNNYNEQFF.

Here the CDR3 reads CATSRDGGVYNEQFF. Written as DNA, the CDR3 is TGTGCCACCAGCAGAGATGGCGGAGTCTACAATGAGCAGTTCTTC. The chain links TRBV15 to TRBJ2-1; D is unresolved. Trimming took off 0 bases at V and 3 bases at J, with 9 bases between the two ends. Germline CDR1 LNHNV, CDR2 YYDKDF (reference sequence). This CDR3 contains 15 residues.

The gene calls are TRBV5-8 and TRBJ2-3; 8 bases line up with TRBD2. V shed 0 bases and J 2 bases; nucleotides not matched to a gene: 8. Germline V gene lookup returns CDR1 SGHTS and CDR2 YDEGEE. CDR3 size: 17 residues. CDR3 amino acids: CASSLARIAGSTDTQYF. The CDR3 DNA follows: TGTGCCAGCAGCTTGGCCAGAATAGCGGGATCCACAGATACGCAGTATTTT.

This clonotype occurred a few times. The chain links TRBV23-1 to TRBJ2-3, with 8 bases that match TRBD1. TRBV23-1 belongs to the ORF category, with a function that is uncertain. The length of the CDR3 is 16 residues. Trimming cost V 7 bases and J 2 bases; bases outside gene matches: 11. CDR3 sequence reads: CASTWEPGQATDTQYF. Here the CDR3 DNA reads TGCGCCAGCACCTGGGAACCGGGACAGGCCACAGATACGCAGTATTTT.

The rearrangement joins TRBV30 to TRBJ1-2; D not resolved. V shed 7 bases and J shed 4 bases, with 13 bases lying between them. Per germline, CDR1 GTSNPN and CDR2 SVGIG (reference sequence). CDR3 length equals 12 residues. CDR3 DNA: TGTGCCTCCCCAGCAGCACCCTATGGCTACACCTTC. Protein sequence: CASPAAPYGYTF.